This T cell receptor beta chain was captured in a study of blood T cell repertoires in COVID-19. Study overall: T cells, B-cell-depleted T cells, or PBMCs provided the cDNA or gDNA that served as material.

Authors' processing steps: It was from reference gene primer amplification that nucleated cell counts were estimated. Generated by immunoSEQ multiplex PCR, the TCRdb table keeps only in-frame clones and is missing some. That table gives V, J and clone size, and the DNA gave D and trimming. The sample yields about 190,000 clones, about nine tenths seen once. Germline lookup yields CDR1 LNHDA and CDR2 SQIVND (reference sequence). CDR3 size: 14 residues. Trimming took 6 bases from V and 1 from J, leaving 12 bases between them. This sequence was found in a man in his late teens or twenties with active or convalescent COVID-19. The sample consisted of peripheral blood. The J gene is TRBJ1-1, the V gene TRBV19; D may be TRBD1 (6 bases). CDR3 nucleotide sequence: TGTGCCAGTAGGAACAGGGCCCAGAACACTGAAGCTTTCTTT. This translates into CASRNRAQNTEAFF.